These 26 T cell receptor beta chains originate from one sample sequenced in a study of shared clonotypes between healthy human individuals. The method was immunoSEQ multiplex PCR; TCRdb's version includes in-frame clones alone and lacks a portion of them. The table shows approximately 1,000,000 clones, with 75% to 80% occurring only once. The sequenced material came from memory CD4+ T cells from PBMCs. Subset: CD45RA-negative fraction. These receptors all stem from a man between 18 and 29 years old in good health. Some clones in this sample may be carry-over from other donors' samples.

This clone occurred a few times. This chain links TRBV4-1 with TRBJ2-1; 14 positions match TRBD2. The CDR3 is made up of 21 amino acids. V trimming: 1 base; J trimming: 9 bases; junction bases outside the gene matches: 20. CDR1 and CDR2 (germline): MGHRA, YSYEKL. The CDR3 region has the DNA TGCGCCAGCAGCCAAGTGGGAGGGACTAGCGGGAGACATCCCTACCGCGGTGAGCAGTTCTTC. It yields the protein CASSQVGGTSGRHPYRGEQFF.

The CDR3 DNA sequence: TGCGCCAGCAGCTTGGGGGCAGGGGGCAGACCCTACGAGCAGTACTTC. Translating it yields CASSLGAGGRPYEQYF. The chain recombines TRBV5-1 with TRBJ2-7; TRBD1 matches 8 bases. This CDR3 is built from 16 residues. The junction had 7 bases not matched to a gene; V was cut back by 0 bases and J by 2 bases. CDR1 is SGHRS, CDR2 YFSETQ, per germline.

This rearrangement joins TRBV23-1 to TRBJ2-7; D gene unclear. Being an ORF, TRBV23-1 has a function that is uncertain. The CDR3 runs to 19 residues. V was cut by 6 bases and J by 0 bases, with 27 bases left in between. CDR3 sequence reads: CASRLILVPVSPPSYEQYF. The DNA for the CDR3 is TGCGCCAGCAGACTGATTTTGGTCCCAGTCTCCCCCCCCTCCTACGAGCAGTACTTC.

The chain links TRBV5-1 to TRBJ1-5, with TRBD1 as a possible D gene (5 bases). The CDR3 runs 14 residues. V lost 2 bases and J lost 6, with 12 bases in between. Germline-derived CDR1 and CDR2 are SGHRS and YFSETQ. CDR3 nucleotides: TGCGCCAGCAGCTTCTCGGGGGAGGGTCAGCCCCAGCATTTT. Amino acids: CASSFSGEGQPQHF.

V is TRBV5-1 and J is TRBJ1-1; D remains ambiguous. Trimming removed 7 bases from V and 0 bases from J, with 10 bases in between. Germline-derived CDR1 and CDR2 are SGHRS and YFSETQ. The CDR3 totals 13 residues. The CDR3 DNA is TGCGCCAGCCGGACCTCCCTGAACACTGAAGCTTTCTTT. Its protein is CASRTSLNTEAFF.

This chain joins TRBV7-2 and TRBJ2-1; 7 bases are a match to TRBD1. Per germline, CDR1 SGHTA and CDR2 FQGNSA. The CDR3 totals 15 residues. Unmatched junction bases numbered 12, after V lost 5 bases and J lost 8 bases. The CDR3 DNA sequence: TGTGCCAGCAGCCCAGTGACAGGGTTTGGCGATGAGCAGTTCTTC. This encodes CASSPVTGFGDEQFF.

The gene calls are TRBV2 and TRBJ1-2, with D hard to call. CDR1 and CDR2 from the germline V gene are SNHLY and FYNNEI. This CDR3 has 13 amino acids. Between the trimmed V and J ends, which lost 7 bases and 5 bases, there was a span of 14 bases. The CDR3, as DNA: TGTGCCAGCATCCCCCGGGAATCTTATGGCTACACCTTC. Translated, it gives CASIPRESYGYTF.

This chain uses TRBV5-1 with TRBJ2-5; 11 bases align to TRBD2. The CDR3 is made up of 17 amino acids. The V gene end was trimmed by 1 base and the J gene end by 5 bases; junction bases not matched to a gene: 10. Germline CDR1 is SGHRS and CDR2 is YFSETQ. The CDR3 DNA reads TGCGCCAGCAGCTTGACCGGGACTAGCGGATACGGGGAGACCCAGTACTTC. It is translated as CASSLTGTSGYGETQYF. The complete variable domain, with remaining parts taken from reference TRBV5-1 and TRBJ2-5, reads KAGVTQTPRYLIKTRGQQVTLSCSPISGHRSVSWYQQTPGQGLQFLFEYFSETQRNKGNFPGRFSGRQFSNSRSEMNVSTLELGDSALYLCASSLTGTSGYGETQYFGPGTRLLVL.

This clone turned up a few times. The chain links TRBV28 to TRBJ1-1; tentatively, D is TRBD1 (5 bases). The germline V gene encodes CDR1 MDHEN and CDR2 SYDVKM. The CDR3 loop spans 14 amino acids. Trimming took off 2 bases at V and 7 bases at J, with 14 bases between the two ends. The CDR3, as DNA: TGTGCCAGCAGTTTACTCGGACAAGCCCATGAAGCTTTCTTT. It translates to CASSLLGQAHEAFF.

This CDR3 reads CASSFRQGNGYTF. In nucleotides, the CDR3 is TGTGCCAGCAGTTTCAGGCAGGGGAATGGCTACACCTTC. The gene calls are TRBV28 and TRBJ1-2; TRBD1 is a possible D gene (6 bases). The CDR3 consists of 13 residues. The V gene's germline CDR1 is MDHEN and CDR2 SYDVKM. V lost 3 bases to trimming and J lost 6 bases, with 11 bases between them.

The rearrangement links TRBV11-1 to TRBJ2-2; D not certain. The CDR3 loop spans 14 amino acids. CDR1 and CDR2 from the germline V gene are SGHAT and FQDESV (reference sequence). The V and J ends lost 5 bases and 6 bases respectively, with 13 bases between them. DNA for the CDR3: TGTGCCAGCAGCCTCCATTTGGGTCCCGGGGAGCTGTTTTTT. Residues: CASSLHLGPGELFF.

A word on this clone: This same CDR3 is encoded by further DNA sequences in the sample. The rearrangement uses TRBV19 and TRBJ1-1; the D is unclear. Trimming stripped 3 bases from V and 2 bases from J, with 10 bases between. The CDR3 has 14 residues. Per the germline V gene, CDR1 is LNHDA and CDR2 is SQIVND (reference sequence). In DNA, the CDR3 is TGTGCCAGTAGTATTGGAGGGTACAACACTGAAGCTTTCTTT. This encodes CASSIGGYNTEAFF.

Of note for this clone: The identical CDR3 is also encoded by other nucleotide sequences in the sample. The chain employs TRBV29-1 and TRBJ2-7; tentative D call: TRBD1 (6 bases). This CDR3 has 12 amino acids. Germline loops: CDR1 SQVTM, CDR2 ANQGSEA. V was trimmed by 4 bases and J by 2 bases, leaving 9 bases between them. The CDR3 reads CSVGQGTYEQYF. In DNA, the CDR3 is TGCAGCGTTGGGCAGGGGACCTACGAGCAGTACTTC.

The J gene is TRBJ2-5, the V gene TRBV27, with 9 bases that match TRBD2. There are 15 residues in the CDR3. Germline CDR1 MNHEY, CDR2 SMNVEV (reference sequence). The V and J ends lost 6 bases and 4 bases, in that order; junction bases with no gene match: 9. The CDR3 protein is CASREGTSHPETQYF. In DNA, the CDR3 is TGTGCCAGCAGGGAGGGGACTAGCCATCCAGAGACCCAGTACTTC.

This clone was seen a handful of times. This chain joins TRBV18 and TRBJ1-5; D is ambiguous. V lost 0 bases, J lost 0 bases, and 12 bases lay in between. The length of the CDR3 is 17 residues. From germline, CDR1 is KGHSH and CDR2 LQKENI. CDR3 in DNA: TGTGCCAGCTCACCACCGAGTGGGCCCCTTAGCAATCAGCCCCAGCATTTT. Protein: CASSPPSGPLSNQPQHF.

The chain couples TRBV12-5 to TRBJ1-5; D is ambiguous. Looked up from germline, CDR1 is LGHNT and CDR2 is FRNRAP. The CDR3 has 17 residues. Trimming pared 0 bases from V and 2 bases from J, leaving 14 bases between. The CDR3 DNA follows: TGTGCTAGTGGTTTGGTAGGTAACCGATCGGGCAATCAGCCCCAGCATTTT. This translates into CASGLVGNRSGNQPQHF.

The chain links TRBV7-9 to TRBJ2-5; TRBD1 agrees at 7 bases. Germline V gene data show CDR1 as SEHNR and CDR2 as FQNEAQ (reference sequence). This CDR3 is built from 13 residues. Trimming took 7 bases from V and 1 from J; bases not matched to a gene: 3. CDR3 coding DNA: TGTGCCAGCACCAGGGACAGCCAAGAGACCCAGTACTTC. Protein sequence: CASTRDSQETQYF.

Only one count was recorded for this clone. The gene calls are TRBV19 and TRBJ1-3; D is uncertain. V lost 5 bases to trimming and J lost 4 bases, with 9 bases between them. CDR1 is LNHDA, CDR2 SQIVND, per germline (reference sequence). CDR3 length equals 13 residues. CDR3 loop: CASSPADGNTIYF. CDR3 bases: TGTGCCAGTAGTCCAGCGGACGGAAACACCATATATTTT.

The chain links TRBV10-2 to TRBJ1-2, with 8 bases identical to TRBD1. The CDR3 is made up of 16 amino acids. Losses at the gene ends were 7 bases for V and 1 base for J; bases not matched to a gene: 11. CDR1 and CDR2 (germline): WSHSY, SAAADI. CDR3 sequence (DNA): TGCGCCAGCACCGGGACAGGCGAACCTAATAACTATGGCTACACCTTC. This codes for CASTGTGEPNNYGYTF.

This clone turned up a few times. This chain connects TRBV2 to TRBJ1-2, with D unclear. V lost 2 bases and J 5 bases, leaving 6 bases between the germline ends. The CDR3 loop spans 12 amino acids. The germline CDR1 and CDR2 sequences are SNHLY and FYNNEI. This CDR3 is CASSEQNYGYTF. CDR3 in DNA: TGTGCCAGCAGTGAACAGAATTATGGCTACACCTTC.

The V gene is TRBV27, the J gene TRBJ1-1, with D perhaps TRBD1 (5 bases). The germline V gene has CDR1 MNHEY and CDR2 SMNVEV (reference sequence). Between the trimmed V and J ends, which lost 1 base and 11 bases, there was a span of 14 bases. This CDR3 contains 13 residues. In DNA form, the CDR3 reads TGTGCCAGCAGTTTATACCGAGGGACGGCGGCTTTCTTT. This sequence encodes CASSLYRGTAAFF.

Regarding this clone: Other DNA sequences in this sample translate to the same CDR3. The chain uses TRBV7-9 and TRBJ2-3; D not certain. Germline-derived CDR1 and CDR2 are SEHNR and FQNEAQ (reference sequence). CDR3 length: 13 amino acids. The ends were cut back, 5 bases at V and 1 base at J, with 7 bases in the middle. CDR3 sequence reads: CASSPPGTDTQYF. CDR3 coding DNA: TGTGCCAGCAGCCCCCCCGGCACAGATACGCAGTATTTT. Supplemented by reference TRBV7-9 and TRBJ2-3, the full variable domain reads DTGVSQNPRHKITKRGQNVTFRCDPISEHNRLYWYRQTLGQGPEFLTYFQNEAQLEKSRLLSDRFSAERPKGSFSTLEIQRTEQGDSAMYLCASSPPGTDTQYFGPGTRLTVL.

V and J are TRBV28 and TRBJ1-2; weak D call: TRBD1 (6 bases). The V gene's germline CDR1 is MDHEN and CDR2 SYDVKM. V shed 0 bases and J shed 7 bases, with 12 bases lying between them. CDR3 length: 14 residues. CDR3 coding DNA: TGTGCCAGCAGTTTATGGCACAGGGCTGGTGGCTACACCTTC. Its protein is CASSLWHRAGGYTF.

The CDR3 DNA reads as TGTGCCAGCAACTCGGCAGTTCAAGCCTACGAGCAGTACTTC. As protein: CASNSAVQAYEQYF. V is TRBV6-6 and J is TRBJ2-7; D gene uncertain. The CDR3 loop spans 14 amino acids. Germline V CDR1 and CDR2: MNHNY, SVGAGI (reference sequence). V lost 7 bases and J 2 bases, leaving 15 bases between the germline ends.

The rearrangement links TRBV6-6 to TRBJ1-5; TRBD1 matches at 7 bases. This CDR3 spans 14 amino acids. Germline CDR1 reads MNHNY; CDR2 reads SVGAGI (reference sequence). J lost 4 bases, V lost 6 bases, and 6 bases had no gene match. For the CDR3, the DNA is TGTGCCAGCAGCTCTCCGACAGGGAATCAGCCCCAGCATTTT. Its translation is CASSSPTGNQPQHF.

Regarding this clone: The sample carries other DNA sequences with the same CDR3. The CDR3 spells CASSPGLAGYYEQYF. The CDR3 DNA sequence: TGTGCCAGCAGCCCGGGACTAGCGGGATACTACGAGCAGTACTTC. V usage is TRBV7-2 and J usage is TRBJ2-7, with 13 bases that match TRBD2. From germline, CDR1 is SGHTA and CDR2 FQGNSA. This CDR3 has 15 amino acids. The V gene end was trimmed by 5 bases and the J gene end by 3 bases; junction bases not matched to a gene: 4.